This T cell receptor beta chain derives from a study of prognosis after radiotherapy for stage I lung cancer. Germline trimming cut 4 bases from V and 3 bases from J; bases unmatched to any gene: 2. Germline V gene lookup returns CDR1 MNHEY and CDR2 SVGAGI. This CDR3 region has 15 residues. This clonotype is medium-sized in the sample. Using two-round multiplex PCR, the authors amplified TCR beta CDR3 from genomic DNA. First-round PCR, the initial amplification, used primers specific to each TRBV and TRBJ gene. TCRdb passed the multiplex PCR reads through MiXCR, listing each CDR3 protein once. The table lists around 13,000 distinct CDR3 sequences, about 40% of them singletons.

The chain has TRBV6-5 and TRBJ2-3; the match to TRBD1 covers 12 bases. The TCR originated in a donor older than 45 with non-small cell lung cancer. This specimen was PBMCs, taken before or after stereotactic body radiation therapy (not recorded which). As DNA, the CDR3 is TGTGCCAGCAGTTTGGGACAGGGGGCGACAGATACGCAGTATTTT. Protein: CASSLGQGATDTQYF.